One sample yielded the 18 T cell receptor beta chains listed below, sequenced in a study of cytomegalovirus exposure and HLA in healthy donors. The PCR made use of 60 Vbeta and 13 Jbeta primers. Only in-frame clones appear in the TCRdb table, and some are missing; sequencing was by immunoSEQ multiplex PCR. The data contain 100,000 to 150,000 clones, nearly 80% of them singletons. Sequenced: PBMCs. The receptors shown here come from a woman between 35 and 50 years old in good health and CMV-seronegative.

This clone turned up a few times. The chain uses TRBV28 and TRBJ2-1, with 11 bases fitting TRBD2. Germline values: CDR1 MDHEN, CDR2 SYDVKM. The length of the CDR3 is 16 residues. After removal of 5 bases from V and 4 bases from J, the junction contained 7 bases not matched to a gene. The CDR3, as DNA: TGTGCCAGCAGTCTGCTAGCGGGAGGAAGTTACAATGAGCAGTTCTTC. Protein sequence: CASSLLAGGSYNEQFF.

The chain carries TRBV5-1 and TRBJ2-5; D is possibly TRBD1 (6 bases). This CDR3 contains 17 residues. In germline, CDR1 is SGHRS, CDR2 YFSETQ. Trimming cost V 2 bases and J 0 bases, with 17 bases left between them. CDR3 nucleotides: TGCGCCAGCAGCTTTGGAGGCTCGAGGGGGTACCAAGAGACCCAGTACTTC. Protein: CASSFGGSRGYQETQYF.

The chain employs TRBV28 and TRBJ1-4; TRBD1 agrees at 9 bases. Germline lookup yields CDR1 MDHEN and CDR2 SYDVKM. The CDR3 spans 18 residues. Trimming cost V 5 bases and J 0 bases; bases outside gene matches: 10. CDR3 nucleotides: TGTGCCAGCAGTCCCCCGGGACAGGGAATAACAACTAATGAAAAACTGTTTTTT. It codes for CASSPPGQGITTNEKLFF. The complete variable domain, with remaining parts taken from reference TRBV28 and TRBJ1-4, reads DVKVTQSSRYLVKRTGEKVFLECVQDMDHENMFWYRQDPGLGLRLIYFSYDVKMKEKGDIPEGYSVSREKKERFSLILESASTNQTSMYLCASSPPGQGITTNEKLFFGSGTQLSVL.

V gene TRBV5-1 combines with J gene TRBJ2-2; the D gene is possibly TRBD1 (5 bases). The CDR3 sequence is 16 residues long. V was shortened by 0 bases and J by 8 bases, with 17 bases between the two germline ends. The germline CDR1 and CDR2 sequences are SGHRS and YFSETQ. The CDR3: CASSLGPTWTPGELFF. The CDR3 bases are TGCGCCAGCAGCTTGGGACCAACTTGGACACCGGGGGAGCTGTTTTTT.

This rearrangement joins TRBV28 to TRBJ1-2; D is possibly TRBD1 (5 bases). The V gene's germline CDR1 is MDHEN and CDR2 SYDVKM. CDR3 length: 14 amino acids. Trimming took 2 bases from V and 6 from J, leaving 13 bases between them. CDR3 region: CASSLGTGRHGYTF. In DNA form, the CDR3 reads TGTGCCAGCAGTTTAGGGACGGGGAGGCATGGCTACACCTTC.

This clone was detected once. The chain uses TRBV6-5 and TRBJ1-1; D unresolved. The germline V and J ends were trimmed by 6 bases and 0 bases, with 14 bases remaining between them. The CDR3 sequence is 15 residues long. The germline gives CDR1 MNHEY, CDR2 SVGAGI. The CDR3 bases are TGTGCCAGCAGATTGGCGCGGTTGATGAACACTGAAGCTTTCTTT. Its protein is CASRLARLMNTEAFF.

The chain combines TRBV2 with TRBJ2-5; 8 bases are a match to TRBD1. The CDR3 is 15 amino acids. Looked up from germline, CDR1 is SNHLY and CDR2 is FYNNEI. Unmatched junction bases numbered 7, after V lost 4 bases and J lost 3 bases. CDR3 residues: CASSAARGLKETQYF. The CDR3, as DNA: TGTGCCAGCAGTGCGGCCAGGGGGCTGAAAGAGACCCAGTACTTC. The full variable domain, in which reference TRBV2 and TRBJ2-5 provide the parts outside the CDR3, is EPEVTQTPSHQVTQMGQEVILRCVPISNHLYFYWYRQILGQKVEFLVSFYNNEISEKSEIFDDQFSVERPDGSNFTLKIRSTKLEDSAMYFCASSAARGLKETQYFGPGTRLLVL.

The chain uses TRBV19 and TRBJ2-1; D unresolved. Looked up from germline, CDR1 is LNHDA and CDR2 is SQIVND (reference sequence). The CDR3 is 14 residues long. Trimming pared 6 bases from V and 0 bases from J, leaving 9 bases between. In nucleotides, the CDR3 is TGTGCCAGTAGGGGCGTGAGCTCCTACAATGAGCAGTTCTTC. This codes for CASRGVSSYNEQFF. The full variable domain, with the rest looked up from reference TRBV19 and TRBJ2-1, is DGGITQSPKYLFRKEGQNVTLSCEQNLNHDAMYWYRQDPGQGLRLIYYSQIVNDFQKGDIAEGYSVSREKKESFPLTVTSAQKNPTAFYLCASRGVSSYNEQFFGPGTRLTVL.

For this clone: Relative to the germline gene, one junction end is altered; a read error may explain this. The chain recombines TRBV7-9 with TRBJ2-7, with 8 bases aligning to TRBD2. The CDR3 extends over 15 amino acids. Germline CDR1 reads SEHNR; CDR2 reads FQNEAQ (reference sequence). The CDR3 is CSSSLAGQGSYEQYF. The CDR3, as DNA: TGTTCCAGCAGCTTAGCGGGGCAGGGGTCCTACGAGCAGTACTTC.

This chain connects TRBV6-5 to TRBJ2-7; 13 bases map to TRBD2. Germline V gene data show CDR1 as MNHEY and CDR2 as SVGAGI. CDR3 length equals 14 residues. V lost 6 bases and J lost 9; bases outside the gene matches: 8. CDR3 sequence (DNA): TGTGCCAGCAGACCGACTAGCGGGAGGCTCGGGCAGTACTTC. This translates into CASRPTSGRLGQYF.

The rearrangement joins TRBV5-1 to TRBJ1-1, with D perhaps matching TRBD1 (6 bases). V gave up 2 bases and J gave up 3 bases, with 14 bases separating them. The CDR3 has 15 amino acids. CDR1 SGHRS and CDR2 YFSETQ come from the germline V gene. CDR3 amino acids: CASSFRVKGDTEAFF. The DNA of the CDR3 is TGCGCCAGCAGCTTCCGGGTCAAGGGGGACACTGAAGCTTTCTTT.

The CDR3 loop reads CASSHSGTSTDTQYF. CDR3 DNA sequence: TGTGCCAGCAGCCACAGCGGTACTAGCACAGATACGCAGTATTTT. V gene TRBV6-6 combines with J gene TRBJ2-3, with a possible D match to TRBD2 (5 bases). The CDR3 runs to 15 residues. Between the trimmed V and J ends, which lost 6 bases and 0 bases, there was a span of 13 bases. The germline gives CDR1 MNHNY, CDR2 SVGAGI (reference sequence).

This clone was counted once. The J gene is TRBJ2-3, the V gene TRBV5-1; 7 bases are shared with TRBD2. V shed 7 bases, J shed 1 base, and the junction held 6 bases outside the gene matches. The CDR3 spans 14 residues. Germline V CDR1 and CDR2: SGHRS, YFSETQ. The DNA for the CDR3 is TGCGCCAGCGGGCCGGCGGGAGGCACAGATACGCAGTATTTT. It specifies CASGPAGGTDTQYF.

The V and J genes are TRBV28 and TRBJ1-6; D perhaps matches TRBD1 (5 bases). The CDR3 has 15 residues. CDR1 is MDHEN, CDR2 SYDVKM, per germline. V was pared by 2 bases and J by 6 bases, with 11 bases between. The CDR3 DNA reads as TGTGCCAGCAGTTTACCCCGGGGGAGTAATTCACCCCTCCACTTT. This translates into CASSLPRGSNSPLHF.

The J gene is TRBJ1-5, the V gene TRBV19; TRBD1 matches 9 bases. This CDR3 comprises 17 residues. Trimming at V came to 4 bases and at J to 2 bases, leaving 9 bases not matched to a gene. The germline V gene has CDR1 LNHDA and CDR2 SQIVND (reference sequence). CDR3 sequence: CASSKRQGVTGNQPQHF. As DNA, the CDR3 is TGTGCCAGTAGTAAGAGACAGGGGGTAACGGGCAATCAGCCCCAGCATTTT.

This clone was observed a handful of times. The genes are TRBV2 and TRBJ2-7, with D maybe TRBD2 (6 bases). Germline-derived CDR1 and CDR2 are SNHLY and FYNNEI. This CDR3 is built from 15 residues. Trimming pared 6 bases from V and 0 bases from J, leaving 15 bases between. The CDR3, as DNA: TGTGCCAGCAGCCGGGGGAGGCTAGTCTCCTACGAGCAGTACTTC. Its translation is CASSRGRLVSYEQYF.

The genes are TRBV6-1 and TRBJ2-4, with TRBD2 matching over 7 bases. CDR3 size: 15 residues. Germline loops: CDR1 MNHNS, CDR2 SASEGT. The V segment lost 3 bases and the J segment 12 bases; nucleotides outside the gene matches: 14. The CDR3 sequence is CASSDPGGRGDSQYF. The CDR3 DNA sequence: TGTGCCAGCAGTGATCCTGGCGGGAGAGGTGACAGTCAGTACTTC.

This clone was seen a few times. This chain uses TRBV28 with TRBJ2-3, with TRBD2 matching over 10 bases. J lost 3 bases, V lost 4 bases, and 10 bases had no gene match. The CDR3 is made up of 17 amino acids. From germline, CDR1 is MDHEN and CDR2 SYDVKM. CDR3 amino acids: CASSSPLAGGLTDTQYF. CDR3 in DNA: TGTGCCAGCAGTTCCCCATTAGCGGGAGGTCTTACAGATACGCAGTATTTT.